The entry below describes one TCR beta chain. What it recognizes is unknown. Time point described: cycle 4 day 1 (C4D1), after 6 weeks of nivolumab. All patients experienced relapse after autologous stem cell transplantation, and brentuximab vedotin exposure was variable. The data derive from a study of PD-1 blockade in classical Hodgkin lymphoma. General study results and limits: As was reported, newly diagnosed patients showed lower baseline TCR diversity than healthy donors did. Unlike CD8+ TCR diversity, which did not rise significantly by C4D1, CD4+ TCR diversity did.

Some clones are missing from TCRdb's copy, which holds only in-frame ones; the method was immunoSEQ multiplex PCR. The data show approximately 30,000 clones, about 72% seen once. CDR3 length equals 17 residues. Germline CDR1 is SGHRS and CDR2 is YFSETQ. V lost 0 bases, J lost 5 bases, and 7 bases stayed unmatched. This chain joins TRBV5-1 and TRBJ2-3, with 12 bases identical to TRBD2. This clonotype originated in a human donor with classical Hodgkin lymphoma. The source was peripheral blood mononuclear cells (PBMCs), collected before the fourth cycle of nivolumab. The CDR3 DNA reads as TGCGCCAGCAGCTTGGCCCTAGCGGGGGGGCGGTTAGATACGCAGTATTTT. Translated, it gives CASSLALAGGRLDTQYF.